Below, 14 T cell receptor beta chains from the same sample are listed, as sequenced in a study of cytomegalovirus exposure and HLA in healthy donors. PCR was performed using 60 Vbeta and 13 Jbeta primers. Measured with immunoSEQ multiplex PCR; TCRdb has only the in-frame clones, and not every one. This table holds under 200,000 clones, 75% to 90% found once. Sequencing input: PBMCs. Receptors were obtained from a woman in her forties or fifties in good health and CMV-seropositive.

This chain uses TRBV5-4 with TRBJ2-5; D gene ambiguous. The CDR3 covers 15 residues. Trimming pared 4 bases from V and 4 bases from J, leaving 17 bases between. From germline, CDR1 is SGHNT and CDR2 YYREEE (reference sequence). The CDR3 sequence: CASSLSTETGETQYF. In DNA form, the CDR3 reads TGTGCCAGCAGCCTATCGACTGAAACGGGAGAGACCCAGTACTTC.

The genes are TRBV20-1 and TRBJ2-1; D is undetermined. Germline V gives CDR1 DFQATT, CDR2 SNEGSKA (reference sequence). There are 11 residues in the CDR3. V was cut by 5 bases and J by 5 bases, with 7 bases left in between. CDR3 sequence (DNA): TGCAGTGCTGTCCCCGACAATGAGCAGTTCTTC. It yields the protein CSAVPDNEQFF.

For the CDR3, the DNA is TGTGCCAGCAGCCCAACGGAGGGACTAGTGGCCCACGAGCAGTACTTC. Encoded protein: CASSPTEGLVAHEQYF. The J gene is TRBJ2-7, the V gene TRBV4-2, with TRBD2 identical over 8 bases. This CDR3 comprises 16 residues. The germline gives CDR1 LGHNA, CDR2 YNFKEQ. V lost 4 bases to trimming and J lost 5 bases; unmatched junction nucleotides: 13.

This chain links TRBV7-9 with TRBJ1-1; D not certain. The V end lost 3 bases, the J end lost 1 base, and 3 bases lay between the germline ends. This CDR3 is 12 amino acids long. Germline CDR1 and CDR2: SEHNR and FQNEAQ (reference sequence). In DNA form, the CDR3 reads TGTGCCAGCAGCTTCGGGAACACTGAAGCTTTCTTT. Protein: CASSFGNTEAFF.

This clone appeared a single time. The chain recombines TRBV10-1 with TRBJ2-3; TRBD2 might be the D (6 bases). The CDR3 contains 14 residues. V gave up 6 bases and J gave up 0 bases, with 10 bases separating them. Per germline, CDR1 WNHNN and CDR2 SYGVQD (reference sequence). The CDR3 reads CASSRGDSTDTQYF. DNA of the CDR3: TGCGCCAGCAGCCGCGGGGATAGCACAGATACGCAGTATTTT.

V usage is TRBV15 and J usage is TRBJ1-1; 8 bases agree with TRBD1. There are 15 residues in the CDR3. The ends lost 0 bases at V and 0 bases at J; junction bases unmatched: 0. Germline V gene lookup returns CDR1 LNHNV and CDR2 YYDKDF (reference sequence). The CDR3 nucleotides read TGTGCCACCAGCAGAGAACAGGGGGTGAACACTGAAGCTTTCTTT. This sequence encodes CATSREQGVNTEAFF.

V and J are TRBV27 and TRBJ1-1, with 7 positions matching TRBD1. CDR3 length equals 15 residues. J gave up 6 bases and V 2 bases, and 9 bases lay outside the gene matches. Germline CDR1 is MNHEY and CDR2 is SMNVEV (reference sequence). The CDR3 nucleotides are TGTGCCAGCAGTTTAACAGGGGTGCAGGGGGCTGAAGCTTTCTTT. Translation: CASSLTGVQGAEAFF.

This clone appeared a few times. This chain joins TRBV7-2 and TRBJ1-1; D remains ambiguous. V was pared by 3 bases and J by 4 bases, with 12 bases between. This CDR3 comprises 14 residues. Germline V CDR1 and CDR2: SGHTA, FQGNSA. The CDR3, as DNA: TGTGCCAGCAGCTTCTCCCGGGAAGGCACTGAAGCTTTCTTT. Translated: CASSFSREGTEAFF.

The J gene is TRBJ2-1, the V gene TRBV5-1; D might be TRBD2 (7 bases). Trimming shortened V by 6 bases and J by 8 bases, and 18 bases separated the two germline ends. The CDR3 consists of 14 residues. Per the germline V gene, CDR1 is SGHRS and CDR2 is YFSETQ. CDR3 region: CASNGGGSTYEQFF. CDR3 nucleotide sequence: TGCGCCAGCAATGGGGGGGGCTCTACATATGAGCAGTTCTTC.

V is TRBV29-1 and J is TRBJ1-1; D is unresolved. Germline CDR1 and CDR2: SQVTM and ANQGSEA. This CDR3 is built from 18 residues. With 0 bases removed from V and 1 base from J, the gap between germline ends came to 21 bases. The DNA of the CDR3 is TGCAGCGTTGAAGATCCCCGGGGTCCAAGGAGCGGGAACACTGAAGCTTTCTTT. It codes for CSVEDPRGPRSGNTEAFF.

This clone came up a few times. The V and J genes are TRBV6-1 and TRBJ2-5; 12 nucleotides agree with TRBD2. Germline values: CDR1 MNHNS, CDR2 SASEGT. This CDR3 is built from 17 residues. The V and J ends lost 2 bases and 1 base, in that order; junction bases with no gene match: 5. The CDR3: CASSESTSGGVQETQYF. CDR3 DNA: TGTGCCAGCAGTGAATCGACTAGCGGGGGAGTCCAAGAGACCCAGTACTTC.

J is TRBJ1-2 and V is TRBV10-3; 7 bases are shared with TRBD1. CDR3 length equals 13 residues. V shed 7 bases and J 6 bases; nucleotides not matched to a gene: 8. In germline, CDR1 is ENHRY, CDR2 SYGVKD. The CDR3 here is CAIKVRQGDGYTF. The CDR3 DNA sequence: TGTGCCATCAAAGTGAGACAGGGTGATGGCTACACCTTC.

The sample holds one count of this clone. In nucleotides, the CDR3 is TGTGCCAGCAGAGGGGACAGGAGCGGTCAGCCCCAGCATTTT. This translates into CASRGDRSGQPQHF. The chain carries TRBV2 and TRBJ1-5; 8 bases align to TRBD1. The germline CDR1 and CDR2 sequences are SNHLY and FYNNEI. Germline trimming cut 6 bases from V and 6 bases from J; bases unmatched to any gene: 7. The CDR3 is 14 amino acids. The full variable domain, rest sourced from reference TRBV2 and TRBJ1-5, is EPEVTQTPSHQVTQMGQEVILRCVPISNHLYFYWYRQILGQKVEFLVSFYNNEISEKSEIFDDQFSVERPDGSNFTLKIRSTKLEDSAMYFCASRGDRSGQPQHFGDGTRLSIL.

The chain combines TRBV4-3 with TRBJ2-5; D may be TRBD2 (6 bases). Trimming pared 6 bases from V and 7 bases from J, leaving 18 bases between. The V gene's germline CDR1 is LGHNA and CDR2 YSLEER. CDR3 length equals 14 residues. CDR3 loop: CASSPGLDLGTQYF. The DNA of the CDR3 is TGCGCCAGCAGTCCGGGACTCGATTTGGGGACCCAGTACTTC.